The 14 T cell receptor beta chains presented below share a single source sample, sequenced in a study of glioma-infiltrating T cells after dendritic cell vaccination. Documented time point: after dendritic cell vaccination, including at tumor progression/relapse. Sequencing used immunoSEQ multiplex PCR; TCRdb keeps in-frame clones, though not all of them. The sample lists approximately 90,000 clones; 81% were seen once. The sequences come from blood, collected after dendritic cell vaccination. The receptors were gathered from a human donor with glioblastoma.

The chain uses TRBV12-5 and TRBJ2-6; possible D gene TRBD2, 6 bases. The CDR3 contains 15 residues. Trimming stripped 6 bases from V and 4 bases from J, with 13 bases between. Germline assignment: CDR1 LGHNT and CDR2 FRNRAP. CDR3 protein: CASGLLAGGANVLTF. DNA for the CDR3: TGTGCTAGTGGACTCCTGGCGGGGGGGGCCAACGTCCTGACTTTC.

The chain has TRBV7-9 and TRBJ2-7; 7 bases fit TRBD1. With 2 bases clipped from V and 0 bases from J, the junction kept 4 bases outside the gene matches. The V gene's germline CDR1 is SEHNR and CDR2 FQNEAQ (reference sequence). The CDR3 is 15 amino acids. CDR3: CASSLQGVSSYEQYF. The CDR3 nucleotides read TGTGCCAGCAGCTTACAGGGGGTGAGCTCCTACGAGCAGTACTTC. Looking up the rest from reference TRBV7-9 and TRBJ2-7 gives the full variable domain: DTGVSQNPRHKITKRGQNVTFRCDPISEHNRLYWYRQTLGQGPEFLTYFQNEAQLEKSRLLSDRFSAERPKGSFSTLEIQRTEQGDSAMYLCASSLQGVSSYEQYFGPGTRLTVT.

This clone showed up just once. The gene calls are TRBV5-4 and TRBJ2-7, with TRBD2 matching 9 bases. With 4 bases clipped from V and 2 bases from J, the junction kept 10 bases outside the gene matches. The CDR3 runs to 16 residues. CDR1 and CDR2 from the germline V gene are SGHNT and YYREEE (reference sequence). This CDR3 is CASSPPTSGVTYEQYF. The CDR3 bases are TGTGCCAGCAGCCCACCGACTAGCGGAGTCACCTACGAGCAGTACTTC.

This chain uses TRBV7-9 with TRBJ1-1, with 8 bases matching TRBD1. This CDR3 is 16 amino acids long. The germline V gene encodes CDR1 SEHNR and CDR2 FQNEAQ (reference sequence). V gave up 2 bases and J gave up 1 base; unmatched junction bases: 6. The CDR3 region has the DNA TGTGCCAGCAGCTTACCACCCGGGACAGGGAACACTGAAGCTTTCTTT. Its translation is CASSLPPGTGNTEAFF. The full variable domain, completed using reference TRBV7-9 and TRBJ1-1, is DTGVSQNPRHKITKRGQNVTFRCDPISEHNRLYWYRQTLGQGPEFLTYFQNEAQLEKSRLLSDRFSAERPKGSFSTLEIQRTEQGDSAMYLCASSLPPGTGNTEAFFGQGTRLTVV.

The chain recombines TRBV19 with TRBJ1-1; 8 nucleotides align to TRBD1. Germline lookup yields CDR1 LNHDA and CDR2 SQIVND (reference sequence). Germline trimming cut 4 bases from V and 2 bases from J; bases unmatched to any gene: 9. The CDR3 consists of 16 residues. The CDR3 DNA reads TGTGCCAGTAGTACCTTGCAGGGGGCGGAAAACACTGAAGCTTTCTTT. Translated, it gives CASSTLQGAENTEAFF. Drawing the rest from reference TRBV19 and TRBJ1-1, the complete variable domain is DGGITQSPKYLFRKEGQNVTLSCEQNLNHDAMYWYRQDPGQGLRLIYYSQIVNDFQKGDIAEGYSVSREKKESFPLTVTSAQKNPTAFYLCASSTLQGAENTEAFFGQGTRLTVV.

J is TRBJ2-1 and V is TRBV6-1, with 11 bases aligning to TRBD2. V shed 5 bases, J shed 2 bases, and the junction held 2 bases outside the gene matches. This CDR3 is 15 amino acids long. From germline, CDR1 is MNHNS and CDR2 SASEGT. The CDR3 sequence is CASSLLAGAYNEQFF. As DNA, the CDR3 is TGTGCCAGCAGTTTACTAGCGGGGGCCTACAATGAGCAGTTCTTC.

This clone was detected a few times. This chain joins TRBV27 and TRBJ2-3; 9 bases match TRBD1. The CDR3 covers 18 residues. CDR1 is MNHEY, CDR2 SMNVEV, per germline (reference sequence). Unmatched junction bases numbered 17, after V lost 5 bases and J lost 5 bases. The DNA of the CDR3 is TGTGCCAGCAGTCCCCGCGCCCGGACAGGGGCGCTTGGAGATACGCAGTATTTT. It specifies CASSPRARTGALGDTQYF.

This sequence joins TRBV4-2 and TRBJ2-7, with 11 bases identical to TRBD1. The trim removed 1 base at V and 6 bases at J, leaving 5 bases unmatched. Germline V gives CDR1 LGHNA, CDR2 YNFKEQ. The CDR3 has 15 residues. The CDR3 DNA sequence: TGTGCCAGCAGCCAAGTTGGACAGGGGGCGGGCGAGCAGTACTTC. It encodes CASSQVGQGAGEQYF.

The chain couples TRBV6-5 to TRBJ2-7; TRBD1 aligns across 9 bases. Losses at the gene ends were 2 bases for V and 5 bases for J; bases not matched to a gene: 10. Per germline, CDR1 MNHEY and CDR2 SVGAGI. CDR3 size: 16 residues. CDR3 in amino acids: CASSYPRDREEDEQYF. For the CDR3, the DNA is TGTGCCAGCAGTTACCCCCGGGACAGGGAAGAGGACGAGCAGTACTTC.

The chain is built from TRBV6-1 and TRBJ1-2; D is perhaps TRBD1 (5 bases). This CDR3 has 15 residues. From germline, CDR1 is MNHNS and CDR2 SASEGT. Trimming shortened V by 2 bases and J by 4 bases, and 14 bases separated the two germline ends. CDR3: CASSERMGPGYGYTF. DNA for the CDR3: TGTGCCAGCAGTGAACGGATGGGGCCGGGCTATGGCTACACCTTC.

This rearrangement joins TRBV4-1 to TRBJ2-1; 13 bases line up with TRBD2. CDR1 MGHRA and CDR2 YSYEKL come from the germline V gene. Losses at the gene ends were 2 bases for V and 5 bases for J; bases not matched to a gene: 6. CDR3 length: 17 amino acids. The chain's CDR3 is CASSQFAGTSGDNEQFF. CDR3 in DNA: TGCGCCAGCAGCCAATTTGCCGGGACTAGCGGGGACAATGAGCAGTTCTTC.

This rearrangement joins TRBV12-5 to TRBJ2-1; 9 nucleotides align to TRBD2. The germline V gene has CDR1 LGHNT and CDR2 FRNRAP. The CDR3 extends over 15 amino acids. V was clipped by 5 bases and J by 7 bases; unmatched bases: 9. The CDR3 reads CASGGIAGAGNEQFF. In nucleotides, the CDR3 is TGTGCTAGTGGTGGGATAGCGGGAGCAGGAAATGAGCAGTTCTTC.

The chain carries TRBV7-9 and TRBJ2-2, with 9 bases fitting TRBD2. V dropped 5 bases and J dropped 4; count of bases not matched to a gene: 11. Germline V gene sequence: CDR1 SEHNR, CDR2 FQNEAQ (reference sequence). The CDR3 is 17 residues long. This CDR3 reads CASSPRLAAHGTGELFF. CDR3 sequence (DNA): TGTGCCAGCAGCCCCCGACTAGCGGCGCATGGCACCGGGGAGCTGTTTTTT. The full variable domain, its missing parts supplied by reference TRBV7-9 and TRBJ2-2, is DTGVSQNPRHKITKRGQNVTFRCDPISEHNRLYWYRQTLGQGPEFLTYFQNEAQLEKSRLLSDRFSAERPKGSFSTLEIQRTEQGDSAMYLCASSPRLAAHGTGELFFGEGSRLTVL.

The chain joins TRBV7-8 to TRBJ1-1; D is unclear. CDR3 length: 14 residues. Trimming removed 2 bases from V and 1 base from J, with 8 bases in between. Germline loops: CDR1 SGHVS, CDR2 FQNEAQ. This CDR3 is CASSLSQWNTEAFF. The CDR3, as DNA: TGTGCCAGCAGCTTATCACAATGGAACACTGAAGCTTTCTTT.